Listed below are T cell receptor beta chains from one sample, sequenced in a study of blood T cell repertoires in COVID-19. Clones were read by immunoSEQ multiplex PCR, and TCRdb kept only the in-frame ones, dropping some. This table has roughly 120,000 clones, almost 80% appearing once. The sequenced material came from peripheral blood. Receptors originate from a woman of 80 years or more with active or convalescent COVID-19. Both conserved end residues are part of each CDR3. The D gene is left open where the match is weak. The size field is filled for only some rows; it gives once, few, many or a size class.

V gene	J gene	clone size	D gene	CDR3 DNA	CDR3 protein
TRBV7-2	TRBJ2-5	.	.	TGTGCCAGCAGCTTAGAAAGAGGTTACGAGACCCAGTACTTC	CASSLERGYETQYF
TRBV19	TRBJ2-4	.	.	TGTGCCAGTAGGAAAGGTGGACAGCTACTAGCCAAAAACATTCAGTACTTC	CASRKGGQLLAKNIQYF
TRBV20-1	TRBJ1-2	.	TRBD1	TGCAGTGCTAGTCAGGGGGCCTTTGGTTATGGCTACACCTTC	CSASQGAFGYGYTF
TRBV4-1	TRBJ2-1	.	TRBD2	TGCGCCAGCAGTTTCGGACTAGCGGGAGGAAATGAGCAGTTCTTC	CASSFGLAGGNEQFF
TRBV7-3	TRBJ1-1	.	.	TGTGCCAGCAGCCTAATGGGCATGAACACTGAAGCTTTCTTT	CASSLMGMNTEAFF
TRBV6-5	TRBJ1-2	.	.	TGTGCCAGCAGTTACCGGGGACGGGGGAACTATGGCTACACCTTC	CASSYRGRGNYGYTF
TRBV30	TRBJ1-1	.	TRBD1	TGTGCCTGGAGTCCGACCACAGGGGATGATGAAGCTTTCTTT	CAWSPTTGDDEAFF
TRBV29-1	TRBJ2-5	.	TRBD1	TGCAGCGTTGATTGGGACAGGGGGGAGACCCAGTACTTC	CSVDWDRGETQYF
TRBV6-2/TRBV6-3	TRBJ2-7	.	TRBD2	TGTGCCAGCAGTTATACTAGCGGTTCCTACGAGCAGTACTTC	CASSYTSGSYEQYF
TRBV19	TRBJ2-1	.	TRBD2	TGTGCCAGTAGTATAAGACTAGCTACCAATGAGCAGTTCTTC	CASSIRLATNEQFF
TRBV20-1	TRBJ1-1	.	.	TGCAGTGCTAGAGATTGGCGGGAAGGTCTCTTT	CSARDWREGLF
TRBV28	TRBJ2-7	once	.	TGTGCCAGCAGTCCAGGAAGGGGCACAGGGCGAATTGGCGAGCAGTACTTC	CASSPGRGTGRIGEQYF
TRBV19	TRBJ1-1	once	.	TGTGCCAGTACTCCGATCGGTTGGACAGAGAACACTGAAGCTTTCTTT	CASTPIGWTENTEAFF